This is a list of T cell receptor beta chains from one sample in a study of T cell repertoires in cytomegalovirus infection. TCRdb fed the reads into MiXCR, producing one record per CDR3 protein. The sample has hundreds of thousands of distinct CDR3 sequences; 8% to 9.5% are singletons. The sample was PBMCs. These receptors originate from a human donor in good health (CMV status not recorded). Some clones in this sample may be carry-over from other donors' samples. The CDR3 runs from the conserved cysteine through the conserved F or W. Each record gives: D gene, J gene, V gene, clone size, CDR3 DNA, CDR3 protein. The D gene is left open where the match is weak. Clone sizes are given selectively: once, few, many, or a class where the clone is expanded.

d_gene: -; j_gene: TRBJ2-5; v_gene: TRBV29-1; abundance: few; CDR3nt: TGCAGCGCTGGACTATATCAAGAGACCCAGTACTTC; CDR3aa: CSAGLYQETQYF
d_gene: TRBD1; j_gene: TRBJ1-4; v_gene: TRBV6-6; abundance: many; CDR3nt: TGTGCCAGCAGTTCTGGACAGGGGGGACCGAATGAAAAACTGTTTTTT; CDR3aa: CASSSGQGGPNEKLFF
d_gene: -; j_gene: TRBJ2-1; v_gene: TRBV5-1; abundance: -; CDR3nt: TGCGCCAGCAGCTTGGCCGCGCGGAGCTCCTACAATGAGCAGTTCTTC; CDR3aa: CASSLAARSSYNEQFF
d_gene: -; j_gene: TRBJ1-1; v_gene: TRBV19; abundance: -; CDR3nt: TGTGCCAGTAGTGCGGGGACGGCGAACACTGAAGCTTTCTTT; CDR3aa: CASSAGTANTEAFF
d_gene: -; j_gene: TRBJ1-6; v_gene: TRBV27; abundance: few; CDR3nt: TGTGCCAGCAGTTTAAGGTCCTATAATTCACCCCTCCACTTT; CDR3aa: CASSLRSYNSPLHF
d_gene: -; j_gene: TRBJ2-7; v_gene: TRBV7-2; abundance: few; CDR3nt: TGTGCCAGCAGCTTGCAAGGTTTCGACGAGCAGTACTTC; CDR3aa: CASSLQGFDEQYF
d_gene: -; j_gene: TRBJ1-2; v_gene: TRBV12-3/TRBV12-4; abundance: few; CDR3nt: TGTGCCAGCATGGGGGAGATCTATGGCTACACCTTC; CDR3aa: CASMGEIYGYTF
d_gene: -; j_gene: TRBJ2-7; v_gene: TRBV29-1; abundance: few; CDR3nt: TGCAGCGTCGCCTCCGGTGTGGGAGGCGAGCAGTACTTC; CDR3aa: CSVASGVGGEQYF
d_gene: TRBD1; j_gene: TRBJ2-1; v_gene: TRBV11-2; abundance: -; CDR3nt: TGTGCCAGCAGCCCCCATGGACAGGGTTACAATGAGCAGTTCTTC; CDR3aa: CASSPHGQGYNEQFF
d_gene: TRBD1; j_gene: TRBJ1-1; v_gene: TRBV12-3/TRBV12-4; abundance: many; CDR3nt: TGTGCCAGCAGTTTTCGGGACAGGCCGAACACTGAAGCTTTCTTT; CDR3aa: CASSFRDRPNTEAFF
d_gene: -; j_gene: TRBJ2-3; v_gene: TRBV11-2; abundance: many; CDR3nt: TGTGCCAGCAGCTTAGGAGCCGGGGATACGCAGTATTTT; CDR3aa: CASSLGAGDTQYF
d_gene: -; j_gene: TRBJ1-2; v_gene: TRBV11-2; abundance: few; CDR3nt: TGTGCCAGCAGCTTAGACGGAAGCGGCTACACCTTC; CDR3aa: CASSLDGSGYTF
d_gene: -; j_gene: TRBJ1-1; v_gene: TRBV28; abundance: few; CDR3nt: TGTGCCAGCAGTCACCCCCGACAGAGACAGAACACTGAAGCTTTCTTT; CDR3aa: CASSHPRQRQNTEAFF
d_gene: -; j_gene: TRBJ2-1; v_gene: TRBV5-5; abundance: few; CDR3nt: TGTGCCAGCAGCCTTGTACCGGAGGGTAGCTACAATGAGCAGTTCTTC; CDR3aa: CASSLVPEGSYNEQFF
d_gene: TRBD2; j_gene: TRBJ2-3; v_gene: TRBV5-4; abundance: many; CDR3nt: TGTGCCAGCAGCGGCACTAGCGGGAGGATTAGCACAGATACGCAGTATTTT; CDR3aa: CASSGTSGRISTDTQYF
d_gene: -; j_gene: TRBJ2-2; v_gene: TRBV5-1; abundance: -; CDR3nt: TGCGCCAGCAGCTTGGCCGGGACTCCACGGCCCGGGGAGCTGTTTTTT; CDR3aa: CASSLAGTPRPGELFF
d_gene: -; j_gene: TRBJ1-2; v_gene: TRBV11-2; abundance: many; CDR3nt: TGTGCCAGCAGCGGAAACCGGCGGCCACCTGACTATGGCTACACCTTC; CDR3aa: CASSGNRRPPDYGYTF
d_gene: TRBD2; j_gene: TRBJ2-2; v_gene: TRBV4-1; abundance: few; CDR3nt: TGCGCCAGCAGCCTCCTCAGTGGGGAGGGGACCGGGGAGCTGTTTTTT; CDR3aa: CASSLLSGEGTGELFF
d_gene: -; j_gene: TRBJ1-5; v_gene: TRBV2; abundance: few; CDR3nt: TGTGCCAGCAGACTCATCAATCAGCCCCAGCATTTT; CDR3aa: CASRLINQPQHF
d_gene: -; j_gene: TRBJ2-7; v_gene: TRBV7-8; abundance: -; CDR3nt: TGTGCCAGCAGCTCCAGGGTTAACGACGAGCAGTACTTC; CDR3aa: CASSSRVNDEQYF
d_gene: -; j_gene: TRBJ1-5; v_gene: TRBV7-2; abundance: many; CDR3nt: TGTGCCAGCAGCCCCGGTTTGCAACCCCAGCATTTT; CDR3aa: CASSPGLQPQHF
d_gene: TRBD1; j_gene: TRBJ1-1; v_gene: TRBV12-3/TRBV12-4; abundance: few; CDR3nt: TGTGCCAGCAGTTTAACATCGACAGGGCGCACTGAAGCTTTCTTT; CDR3aa: CASSLTSTGRTEAFF